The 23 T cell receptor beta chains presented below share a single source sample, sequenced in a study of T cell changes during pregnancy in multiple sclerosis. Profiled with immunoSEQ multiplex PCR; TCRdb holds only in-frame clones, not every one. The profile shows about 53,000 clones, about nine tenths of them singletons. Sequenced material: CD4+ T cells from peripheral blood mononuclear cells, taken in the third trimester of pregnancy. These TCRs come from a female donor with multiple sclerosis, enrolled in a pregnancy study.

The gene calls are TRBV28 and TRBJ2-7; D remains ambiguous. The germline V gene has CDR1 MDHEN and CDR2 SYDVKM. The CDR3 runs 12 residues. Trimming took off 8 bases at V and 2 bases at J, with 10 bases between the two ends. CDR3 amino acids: CASETYPYEQYF. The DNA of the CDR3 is TGTGCCAGCGAAACCTACCCCTACGAGCAGTACTTC.

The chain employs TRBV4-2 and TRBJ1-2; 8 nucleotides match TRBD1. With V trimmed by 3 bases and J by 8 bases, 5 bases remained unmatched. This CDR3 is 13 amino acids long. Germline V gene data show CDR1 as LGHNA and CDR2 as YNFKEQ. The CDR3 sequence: CASSHPRDRGYTF. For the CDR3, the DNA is TGTGCCAGCAGCCATCCCCGGGACAGGGGCTACACCTTC.

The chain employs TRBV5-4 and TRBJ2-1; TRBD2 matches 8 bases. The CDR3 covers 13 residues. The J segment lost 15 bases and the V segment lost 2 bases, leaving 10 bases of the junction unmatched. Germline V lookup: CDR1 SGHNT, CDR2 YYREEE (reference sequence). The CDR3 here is CASSFAAGGSSFF. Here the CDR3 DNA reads TGTGCCAGCAGCTTTGCCGCGGGGGGAAGTTCGTTCTTC.

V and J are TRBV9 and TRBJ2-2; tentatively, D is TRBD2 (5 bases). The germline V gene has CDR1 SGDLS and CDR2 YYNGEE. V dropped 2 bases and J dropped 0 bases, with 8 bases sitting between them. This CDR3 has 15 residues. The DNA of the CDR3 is TGTGCCAGCAGCGTCGGGGATACGAACACCGGGGAGCTGTTTTTT. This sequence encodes CASSVGDTNTGELFF.

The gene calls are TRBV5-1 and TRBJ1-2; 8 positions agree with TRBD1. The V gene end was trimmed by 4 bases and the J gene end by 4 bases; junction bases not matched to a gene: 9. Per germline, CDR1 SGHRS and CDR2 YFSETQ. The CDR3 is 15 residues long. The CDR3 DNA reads TGCGCCAGCAGCCCCGGACAGGGCGGAGGCTATGGCTACACCTTC. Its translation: CASSPGQGGGYGYTF.

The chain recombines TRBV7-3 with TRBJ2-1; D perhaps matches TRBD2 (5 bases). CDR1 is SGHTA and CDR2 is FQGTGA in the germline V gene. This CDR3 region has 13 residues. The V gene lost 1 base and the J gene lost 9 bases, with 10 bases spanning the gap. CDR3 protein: CASSLNPRGEQFF. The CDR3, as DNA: TGTGCCAGCAGCTTAAACCCTCGGGGTGAGCAGTTCTTC.

The CDR3 region is CASSLKRFSNHEQFF. The CDR3 coding sequence is TGTGCCAGCAGCTTAAAGAGGTTTAGTAACCATGAGCAGTTCTTC. The chain uses TRBV7-8 and TRBJ2-1; D not resolved. V lost 2 bases, J lost 8 bases, and 16 bases lay in between. The CDR3 consists of 15 residues. The germline CDR1 and CDR2 sequences are SGHVS and FQNEAQ.

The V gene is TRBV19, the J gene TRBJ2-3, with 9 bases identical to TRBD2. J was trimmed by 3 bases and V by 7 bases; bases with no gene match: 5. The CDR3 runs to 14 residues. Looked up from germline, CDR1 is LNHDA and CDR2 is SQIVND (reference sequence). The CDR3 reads CASTESGGTDTQYF. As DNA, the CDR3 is TGTGCCAGTACGGAAAGCGGGGGGACAGATACGCAGTATTTT.

The CDR3 region is CASSPTTGNVIETQYF. The CDR3 DNA follows: TGTGCCAGCTCACCAACGACAGGGAATGTTATAGAGACCCAGTACTTC. The chain employs TRBV18 and TRBJ2-5; 7 nucleotides agree with TRBD1. V gave up 2 bases and J gave up 4 bases; unmatched junction bases: 10. Germline V gene data show CDR1 as KGHSH and CDR2 as LQKENI. This CDR3 has 16 residues.

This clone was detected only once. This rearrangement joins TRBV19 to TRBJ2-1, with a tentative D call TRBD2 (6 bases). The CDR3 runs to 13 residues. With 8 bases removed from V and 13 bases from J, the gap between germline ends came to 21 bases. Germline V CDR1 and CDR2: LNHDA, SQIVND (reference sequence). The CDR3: CASGDSTSSSQFF. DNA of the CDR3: TGTGCCAGTGGGGACTCAACCTCAAGTTCCCAGTTCTTC.

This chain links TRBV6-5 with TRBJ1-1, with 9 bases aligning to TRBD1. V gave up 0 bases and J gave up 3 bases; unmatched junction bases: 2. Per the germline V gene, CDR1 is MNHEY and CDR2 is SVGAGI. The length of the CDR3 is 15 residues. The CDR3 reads CASSYSGTGYTEAFF. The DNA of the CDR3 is TGTGCCAGCAGTTACTCGGGGACAGGGTACACTGAAGCTTTCTTT.

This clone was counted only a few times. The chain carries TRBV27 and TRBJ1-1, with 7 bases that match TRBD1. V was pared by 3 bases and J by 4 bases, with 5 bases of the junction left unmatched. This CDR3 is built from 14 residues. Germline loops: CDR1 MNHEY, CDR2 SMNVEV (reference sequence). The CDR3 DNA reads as TGTGCCAGCAGTTTTGCCAGGGGGGCCACTGAAGCTTTCTTT. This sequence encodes CASSFARGATEAFF.

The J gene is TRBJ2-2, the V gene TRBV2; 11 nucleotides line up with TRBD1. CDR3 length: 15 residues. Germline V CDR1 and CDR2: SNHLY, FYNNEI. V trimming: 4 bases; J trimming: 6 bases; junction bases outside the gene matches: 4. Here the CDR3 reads CASSVGQGGPGELFF. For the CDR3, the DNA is TGTGCCAGCAGTGTGGGACAGGGGGGGCCCGGGGAGCTGTTTTTT.

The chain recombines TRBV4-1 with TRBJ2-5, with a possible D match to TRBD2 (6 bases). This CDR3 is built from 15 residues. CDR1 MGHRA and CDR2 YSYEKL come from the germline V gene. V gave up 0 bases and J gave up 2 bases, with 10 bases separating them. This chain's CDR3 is CASSQDNAGQETQYF. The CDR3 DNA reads TGCGCCAGCAGCCAAGATAACGCGGGGCAAGAGACCCAGTACTTC.

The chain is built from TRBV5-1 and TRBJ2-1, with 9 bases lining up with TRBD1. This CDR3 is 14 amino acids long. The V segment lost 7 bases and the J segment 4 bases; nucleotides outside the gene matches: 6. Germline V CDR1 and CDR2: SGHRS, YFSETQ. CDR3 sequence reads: CASFRTGAYNEQFF. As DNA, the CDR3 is TGCGCCAGCTTCAGGACAGGGGCTTACAATGAGCAGTTCTTC.

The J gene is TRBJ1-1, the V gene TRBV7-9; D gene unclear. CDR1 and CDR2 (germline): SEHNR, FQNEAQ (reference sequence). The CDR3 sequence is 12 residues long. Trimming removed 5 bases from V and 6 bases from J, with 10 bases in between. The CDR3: CASSPGRAEAFF. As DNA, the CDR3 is TGTGCCAGCAGCCCTGGGCGGGCTGAAGCTTTCTTT.

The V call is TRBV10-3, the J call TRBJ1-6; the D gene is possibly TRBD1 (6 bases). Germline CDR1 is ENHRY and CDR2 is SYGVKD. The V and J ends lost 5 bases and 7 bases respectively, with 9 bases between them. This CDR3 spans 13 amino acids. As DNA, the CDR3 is TGTGCCATCAGTTGGGACAAGAATTCACCCCTCCACTTT. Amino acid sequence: CAISWDKNSPLHF.

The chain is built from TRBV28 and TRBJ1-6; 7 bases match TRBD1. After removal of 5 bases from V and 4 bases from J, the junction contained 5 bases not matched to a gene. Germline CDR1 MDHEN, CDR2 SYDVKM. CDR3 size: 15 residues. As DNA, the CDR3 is TGTGCCAGCAGTCAAATACAGGGGTATAATTCACCCCTCCACTTT. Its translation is CASSQIQGYNSPLHF.

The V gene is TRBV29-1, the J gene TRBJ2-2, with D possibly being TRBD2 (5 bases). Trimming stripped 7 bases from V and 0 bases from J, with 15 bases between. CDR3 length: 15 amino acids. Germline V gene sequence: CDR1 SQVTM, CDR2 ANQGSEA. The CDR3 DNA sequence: TGCAGCGCCGGACTTAGACCATCGAACACCGGGGAGCTGTTTTTT. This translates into CSAGLRPSNTGELFF.

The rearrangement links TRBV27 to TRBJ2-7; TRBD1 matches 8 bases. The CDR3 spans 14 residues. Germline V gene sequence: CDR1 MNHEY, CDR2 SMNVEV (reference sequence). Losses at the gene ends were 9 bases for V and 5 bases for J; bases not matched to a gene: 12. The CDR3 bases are TGTGCCAGTCAAAAAGACAGGGGTGTCCACGAGCAGTACTTC. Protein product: CASQKDRGVHEQYF.

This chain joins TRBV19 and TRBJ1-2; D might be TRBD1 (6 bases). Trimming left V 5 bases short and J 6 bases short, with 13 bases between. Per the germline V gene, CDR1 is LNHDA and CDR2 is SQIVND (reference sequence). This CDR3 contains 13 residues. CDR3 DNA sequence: TGTGCCAGTAGTTTCCTAGGGGGGGATGGCTACACCTTC. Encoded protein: CASSFLGGDGYTF.

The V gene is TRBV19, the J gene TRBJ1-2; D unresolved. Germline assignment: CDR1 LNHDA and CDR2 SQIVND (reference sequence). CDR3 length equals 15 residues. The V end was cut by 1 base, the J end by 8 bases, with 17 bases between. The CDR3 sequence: CASSIASFTAGGYTF. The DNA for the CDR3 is TGTGCCAGTAGTATAGCTTCGTTTACCGCGGGGGGCTACACCTTC.

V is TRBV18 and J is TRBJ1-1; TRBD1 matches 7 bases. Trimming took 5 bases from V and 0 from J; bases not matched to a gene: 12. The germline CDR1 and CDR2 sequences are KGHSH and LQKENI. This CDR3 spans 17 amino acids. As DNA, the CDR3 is TGTGCCAGCTCAGAACCGGGACAGAGCTACATGAACACTGAAGCTTTCTTT. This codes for CASSEPGQSYMNTEAFF.